The rows below give T cell receptor beta chains drawn from one sample of a study of T cell responses to AZD1222 COVID-19 vaccine. TCRdb keeps only in-frame clones here, not all; method: immunoSEQ multiplex PCR. The sample holds some 100,000 clones, approximately 91% seen once. The sequencing here drew on peripheral blood, taken on day 0 of AZD1222 vaccination. All receptors derive from an adult in good health. Both conserved end residues are part of each CDR3. D genes are given only for firm matches. The size field is filled for only some rows; it gives once, few, many or a size class.

V gene: TRBV29-1
D gene: TRBD1
J gene: TRBJ2-7
clone size: -
CDR3 DNA: TGCAGCGTCGCCCGACAGGGTATCGAGCAGTACTTC
CDR3 protein: CSVARQGIEQYF

V gene: TRBV9
D gene: -
J gene: TRBJ2-3
clone size: once
CDR3 DNA: TGTGCCAGCAGCCGGTTTGGGGGGGGCCAAGATACGCAGTATTTT
CDR3 protein: CASSRFGGGQDTQYF

V gene: TRBV6-5
D gene: -
J gene: TRBJ1-6
clone size: once
CDR3 DNA: TGTGCCAGCAGAACGTCCCGTCATAATTCACCCCTCCACTTT
CDR3 protein: CASRTSRHNSPLHF

V gene: TRBV4-2
D gene: TRBD2
J gene: TRBJ2-3
clone size: -
CDR3 DNA: TGTGCCAGCAGCCAAAAGGGACTAGCGGGGGTCGAGGGCACAGATACGCAGTATTTT
CDR3 protein: CASSQKGLAGVEGTDTQYF

V gene: TRBV30
D gene: -
J gene: TRBJ1-2
clone size: -
CDR3 DNA: TGTGCCTGGAGTCAAGGGTACGGCTACACCTTC
CDR3 protein: CAWSQGYGYTF

V gene: TRBV3-1/TRBV3-2
D gene: -
J gene: TRBJ1-1
clone size: -
CDR3 DNA: TGTGCCAGCAGCCAAGAATGGGGTAGCGACACTGAAGCTTTCTTT
CDR3 protein: CASSQEWGSDTEAFF

V gene: TRBV30
D gene: -
J gene: TRBJ2-7
clone size: -
CDR3 DNA: TGTGCCTGGAGTGCGGGACACCCAAGATCCTACGAGCAGTACTTC
CDR3 protein: CAWSAGHPRSYEQYF

V gene: TRBV9
D gene: -
J gene: TRBJ2-5
clone size: few
CDR3 DNA: TGTGCCAGCAGTCAAGGGCTGACAGGACAAGAGACCCAGTACTTC
CDR3 protein: CASSQGLTGQETQYF

V gene: TRBV4-3
D gene: TRBD1
J gene: TRBJ1-2
clone size: few
CDR3 DNA: TGCGCCAGCAGCCAAGTAGCAGGACAGGGCTATGGCTACACCTTC
CDR3 protein: CASSQVAGQGYGYTF

V gene: TRBV7-6
D gene: TRBD1
J gene: TRBJ2-2
clone size: -
CDR3 DNA: TGTGCCAGCAGCTCACCCGGACAGGGGGCGAGGAACACCGGGGAGCTGTTTTTT
CDR3 protein: CASSSPGQGARNTGELFF

V gene: TRBV14
D gene: -
J gene: TRBJ2-7
clone size: -
CDR3 DNA: TGTGCCAGCAGCCCCCGCGTAGGTTCCGGAGTCGAGCAGTACTTC
CDR3 protein: CASSPRVGSGVEQYF

V gene: TRBV15
D gene: -
J gene: TRBJ1-4
clone size: -
CDR3 DNA: TGTGCCACCAGCCTCACTAATGAAAAACTGTTTTTT
CDR3 protein: CATSLTNEKLFF

V gene: TRBV28
D gene: TRBD1
J gene: TRBJ1-5
clone size: medium-sized
CDR3 DNA: TGTGCCAGCAGTTACCTGGACAGGACGCAGCCCCAGCATTTT
CDR3 protein: CASSYLDRTQPQHF

V gene: TRBV12-5
D gene: TRBD2
J gene: TRBJ2-3
clone size: -
CDR3 DNA: TGTGCTAGTGGTTTGGTCCTAACTAGCGGGGCAAGCACAGATACGCAGTATTTT
CDR3 protein: CASGLVLTSGASTDTQYF

V gene: TRBV2
D gene: TRBD2
J gene: TRBJ2-1
clone size: -
CDR3 DNA: TGTGCCAGCAGTTGGACTAGCGGGACCAATGAGCAGTTCTTC
CDR3 protein: CASSWTSGTNEQFF

V gene: TRBV11-2
D gene: TRBD1
J gene: TRBJ1-1
clone size: -
CDR3 DNA: TGTGCCAGCAGCTTCCCCCACGGACAGGGGACTGAAGCTTTCTTT
CDR3 protein: CASSFPHGQGTEAFF

V gene: TRBV20-1
D gene: -
J gene: TRBJ1-2
clone size: -
CDR3 DNA: TGCAACTTTCAGTCTAACTATGGCTACACCTTC
CDR3 protein: CNFQSNYGYTF

V gene: TRBV30
D gene: -
J gene: TRBJ1-5
clone size: -
CDR3 DNA: TGTGCCTGGAGACGAGAGGGGAAGCCCCAGCATTTT
CDR3 protein: CAWRREGKPQHF

V gene: TRBV7-7
D gene: TRBD2
J gene: TRBJ2-5
clone size: -
CDR3 DNA: TGTGCCAGCAGCTTAAGAACGGGACTAGAGGGAGAGACCCAGTACTTC
CDR3 protein: CASSLRTGLEGETQYF

V gene: TRBV7-9
D gene: -
J gene: TRBJ2-1
clone size: -
CDR3 DNA: TGTGCCAGCAGCTTGTCCTACAATGAGCAGTTCTTC
CDR3 protein: CASSLSYNEQFF

V gene: TRBV5-6
D gene: -
J gene: TRBJ2-2
clone size: -
CDR3 DNA: TGTGCCAGCAGCTTGGTCGAGGCCGGGGAGCTGTTTTTT
CDR3 protein: CASSLVEAGELFF

V gene: TRBV5-4
D gene: -
J gene: TRBJ2-1
clone size: -
CDR3 DNA: TGTGCCAGCAGCTTGGAGTTGGTGGGAGACAATGAGCAGTTCTTC
CDR3 protein: CASSLELVGDNEQFF

V gene: TRBV5-6
D gene: -
J gene: TRBJ1-6
clone size: once
CDR3 DNA: TGTGCCAGCAGTTCGGACGGAGCTTATAATTCATCCCTCCACTTT
CDR3 protein: CASSSDGAYNSSLHF

V gene: TRBV7-9
D gene: TRBD1
J gene: TRBJ1-4
clone size: -
CDR3 DNA: TGTGCCAGCAGTCGGGACAGGGGAGATAAACTGTTTTTT
CDR3 protein: CASSRDRGDKLFF

V gene: TRBV15
D gene: -
J gene: TRBJ1-1
clone size: -
CDR3 DNA: TGTGCCCCTAAAATCATGGAGAACACTGAAGCTTTCTTT
CDR3 protein: CAPKIMENTEAFF

V gene: TRBV6-1
D gene: -
J gene: TRBJ1-5
clone size: -
CDR3 DNA: TGTGCCAGCAGTGAAGAGAGCTGGGACCAGCCCCAGCATTTT
CDR3 protein: CASSEESWDQPQHF

V gene: TRBV11-2
D gene: TRBD2
J gene: TRBJ2-1
clone size: -
CDR3 DNA: TGTGCCAGCAGCTTAGAGGGACTAGCGGGAGTGGGGCGGTTCTTC
CDR3 protein: CASSLEGLAGVGRFF

V gene: TRBV2
D gene: -
J gene: TRBJ1-5
clone size: -
CDR3 DNA: TGTGCCAGCGGGGGGGGTCAGCCCCAGCATTTT
CDR3 protein: CASGGGQPQHF

V gene: TRBV30
D gene: -
J gene: TRBJ2-3
clone size: -
CDR3 DNA: TGTGCCTGGAGTGTAGAGGGACGGAGCCTCACAGATACGCAGTATTTT
CDR3 protein: CAWSVEGRSLTDTQYF

V gene: TRBV11-3
D gene: TRBD1
J gene: TRBJ2-7
clone size: -
CDR3 DNA: TGTGCCAGCAGCACCGGGACAGGGCCCTACGAGCAGTACTTC
CDR3 protein: CASSTGTGPYEQYF

V gene: TRBV9
D gene: -
J gene: TRBJ1-3
clone size: -
CDR3 DNA: TGTGCCAGCAGCGTGGGATCGGGGACAACAAACACCATATATTTT
CDR3 protein: CASSVGSGTTNTIYF

V gene: TRBV7-2
D gene: TRBD1
J gene: TRBJ2-7
clone size: -
CDR3 DNA: TGTGCCAGCAGCTTAAGTGACAGGGCTTGGGAAGAGCAGTACTTC
CDR3 protein: CASSLSDRAWEEQYF

V gene: TRBV29-1
D gene: TRBD1
J gene: TRBJ1-5
clone size: -
CDR3 DNA: TGCAGCGTAGGGACAGGGTATAGCAATCAGCCCCAGCATTTT
CDR3 protein: CSVGTGYSNQPQHF

V gene: TRBV20-1
D gene: -
J gene: TRBJ1-1
clone size: -
CDR3 DNA: TGCAGTGCTAGTAGGTCAAGTTACACTGAAGCTTTCTTT
CDR3 protein: CSASRSSYTEAFF

V gene: TRBV19
D gene: -
J gene: TRBJ1-1
clone size: few
CDR3 DNA: TGTGCCAGTAGTAACCCCACCATGGGGTCCATGAACACTGAAGCTTTCTTT
CDR3 protein: CASSNPTMGSMNTEAFF

V gene: TRBV3-1/TRBV3-2
D gene: -
J gene: TRBJ1-2
clone size: -
CDR3 DNA: TGTGCCAGCAGCCAAGCTGGCGGGGGCGGGGGCTATGGCTACACCTTC
CDR3 protein: CASSQAGGGGGYGYTF

V gene: TRBV5-1
D gene: -
J gene: TRBJ1-1
clone size: -
CDR3 DNA: TGCGCCAGCAGCTTGGCCGGTGGGGGGAACACTGAAGCTTTCTTT
CDR3 protein: CASSLAGGGNTEAFF

V gene: TRBV6-5
D gene: -
J gene: TRBJ1-6
clone size: -
CDR3 DNA: TGTGCCAGCAGTTACTCAGGGGTTTATAATTCACCCCTCCACTTT
CDR3 protein: CASSYSGVYNSPLHF

V gene: TRBV5-1
D gene: -
J gene: TRBJ1-1
clone size: -
CDR3 DNA: TGCGCCAGCAGCTTGGAGGGGACTGAAGCTTTCTTT
CDR3 protein: CASSLEGTEAFF

V gene: TRBV5-6
D gene: TRBD2
J gene: TRBJ2-5
clone size: -
CDR3 DNA: TGTGCCAGCAGTGGCGGGGGGGCCGGAGGAGAGACCCAGTACTTC
CDR3 protein: CASSGGGAGGETQYF

V gene: TRBV3-1/TRBV3-2
D gene: TRBD1
J gene: TRBJ1-2
clone size: once
CDR3 DNA: TGTGCCAGCAGGACAGGGAACTATGGCTACACCTTC
CDR3 protein: CASRTGNYGYTF

V gene: TRBV6-1
D gene: TRBD2
J gene: TRBJ2-3
clone size: -
CDR3 DNA: TGTGCCAGCAGTGAAGCGCGGGGGGGCATTGGCACAGATACGCAGTATTTT
CDR3 protein: CASSEARGGIGTDTQYF

V gene: TRBV5-1
D gene: -
J gene: TRBJ1-3
clone size: -
CDR3 DNA: TGCGCCAGCAGCTTGGCTGGGCCCCGCTCTGGAAACACCATATATTTT
CDR3 protein: CASSLAGPRSGNTIYF

V gene: TRBV7-3
D gene: TRBD1
J gene: TRBJ1-1
clone size: -
CDR3 DNA: TGTGCCAGCAGCTTAACGCCCCAGGGGGCCCTCACTGAAGCTTTCTTT
CDR3 protein: CASSLTPQGALTEAFF

V gene: TRBV5-1
D gene: -
J gene: TRBJ1-1
clone size: -
CDR3 DNA: TGCGCCAGCAGCTTGGCCCGTGCCGGGATGAACACTGAAGCTTTCTTT
CDR3 protein: CASSLARAGMNTEAFF

V gene: TRBV10-3
D gene: -
J gene: TRBJ1-3
clone size: -
CDR3 DNA: TGTGCCATCAGTGAGCCCTCGACGGGACTCTCTGGAAACACCATATATTTT
CDR3 protein: CAISEPSTGLSGNTIYF

V gene: TRBV5-1
D gene: -
J gene: TRBJ1-4
clone size: once
CDR3 DNA: TGCGCCAGCAGGGAACTTAATGAAAAACTGTTTTTT
CDR3 protein: CASRELNEKLFF

V gene: TRBV30
D gene: -
J gene: TRBJ1-6
clone size: -
CDR3 DNA: TGTGCCTGGAGTGACCAGGGTTGGGGTGATTCACCCCTCCACTTT
CDR3 protein: CAWSDQGWGDSPLHF

V gene: TRBV9
D gene: -
J gene: TRBJ1-1
clone size: once
CDR3 DNA: TGTGCCAGCAGCGTAGCCCCGAACACTGAAGCTTTCTTT
CDR3 protein: CASSVAPNTEAFF

V gene: TRBV4-3
D gene: TRBD1
J gene: TRBJ1-2
clone size: -
CDR3 DNA: TGCGCCAGCAGCCAAGTGGGGGAGGGGGCAGGTGGCTACACCTTC
CDR3 protein: CASSQVGEGAGGYTF

V gene: TRBV11-2
D gene: -
J gene: TRBJ2-7
clone size: -
CDR3 DNA: TGTGCCAGCAGCCCCCTCGCCAGGGCTTCGGACTACGAGCAGTACTTC
CDR3 protein: CASSPLARASDYEQYF

V gene: TRBV5-1
D gene: -
J gene: TRBJ1-2
clone size: -
CDR3 DNA: TGCGCCAGCAGCTTAGGGGGACTCCGAAAATATGGCTACACCTTC
CDR3 protein: CASSLGGLRKYGYTF

V gene: TRBV9
D gene: -
J gene: TRBJ2-6
clone size: -
CDR3 DNA: TGTGCCAGCAGCGGGTCTCCCAACGTCCTGACTTTC
CDR3 protein: CASSGSPNVLTF

V gene: TRBV4-3
D gene: TRBD1
J gene: TRBJ1-4
clone size: -
CDR3 DNA: TGCGCCAGCAGGAACGTCCCGGGACAGGGAACTAATGAAAAACTGTTTTTT
CDR3 protein: CASRNVPGQGTNEKLFF

V gene: TRBV4-1
D gene: -
J gene: TRBJ1-2
clone size: -
CDR3 DNA: TGCGCCAGCAGCCAAGGGGAAGGACCCTATGGCTACACCTTC
CDR3 protein: CASSQGEGPYGYTF